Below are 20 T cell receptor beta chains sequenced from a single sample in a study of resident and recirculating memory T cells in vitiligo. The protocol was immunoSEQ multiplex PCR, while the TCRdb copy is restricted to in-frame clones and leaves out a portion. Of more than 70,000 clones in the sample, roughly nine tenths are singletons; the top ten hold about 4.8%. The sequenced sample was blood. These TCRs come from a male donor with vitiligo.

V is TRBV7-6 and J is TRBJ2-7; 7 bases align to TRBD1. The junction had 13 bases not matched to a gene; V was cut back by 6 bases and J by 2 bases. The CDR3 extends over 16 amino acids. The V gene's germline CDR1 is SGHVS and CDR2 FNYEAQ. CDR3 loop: CASSQGGGYRTYEQYF. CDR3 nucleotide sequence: TGTGCCAGCAGTCAAGGGGGCGGGTATAGGACCTACGAGCAGTACTTC. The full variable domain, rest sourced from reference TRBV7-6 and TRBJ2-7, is GAGVSQSPRYKVTKRGQDVALRCDPISGHVSLYWYRQALGQGPEFLTYFNYEAQQDKSGLPNDRFSAERPEGSISTLTIQRTEQRDSAMYRCASSQGGGYRTYEQYFGPGTRLTVT.

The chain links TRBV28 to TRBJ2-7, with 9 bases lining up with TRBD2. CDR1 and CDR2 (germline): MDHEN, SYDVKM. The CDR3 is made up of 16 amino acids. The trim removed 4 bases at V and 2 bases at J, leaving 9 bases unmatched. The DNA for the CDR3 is TGTGCCAGCAGTTCCACAGGAAGCGGGAGGCCCTACGAGCAGTACTTC. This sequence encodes CASSSTGSGRPYEQYF.

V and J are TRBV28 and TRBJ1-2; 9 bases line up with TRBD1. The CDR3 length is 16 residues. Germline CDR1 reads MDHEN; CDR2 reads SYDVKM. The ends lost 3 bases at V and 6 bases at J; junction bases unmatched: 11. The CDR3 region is CASSLDSYRGLHGYTF. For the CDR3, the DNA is TGTGCCAGCAGTTTGGATAGCTACAGGGGGCTCCATGGCTACACCTTC.

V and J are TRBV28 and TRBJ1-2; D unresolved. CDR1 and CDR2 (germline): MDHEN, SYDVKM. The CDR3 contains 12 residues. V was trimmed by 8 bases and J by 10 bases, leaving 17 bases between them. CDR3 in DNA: TGTGCCAGCTTTGACAAAACGAGGGCCTACACCTTC. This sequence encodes CASFDKTRAYTF.

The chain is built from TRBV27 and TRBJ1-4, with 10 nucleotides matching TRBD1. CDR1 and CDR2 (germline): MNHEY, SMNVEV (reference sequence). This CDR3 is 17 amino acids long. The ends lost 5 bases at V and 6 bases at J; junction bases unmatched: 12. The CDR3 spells CASSIRQGALKYEKLFF. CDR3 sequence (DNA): TGTGCCAGCAGTATCCGACAGGGGGCCCTAAAGTATGAAAAACTGTTTTTT.

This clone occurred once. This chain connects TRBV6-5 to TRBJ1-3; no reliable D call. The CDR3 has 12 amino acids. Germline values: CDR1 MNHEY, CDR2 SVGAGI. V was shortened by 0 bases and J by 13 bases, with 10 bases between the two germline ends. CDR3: CASSYSSGPIYF. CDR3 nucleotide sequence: TGTGCCAGCAGTTACTCGAGCGGGCCAATATATTTT.

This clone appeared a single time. CDR3 sequence reads: CASSVSDRDEQYF. The CDR3 DNA reads TGTGCCAGCAGTGTCTCGGACAGGGACGAGCAGTACTTC. The rearrangement joins TRBV6-4 to TRBJ2-7, with 8 bases identical to TRBD1. The germline gives CDR1 MRHNA, CDR2 SNTAGT. Trimming cost V 4 bases and J 5 bases; bases outside gene matches: 4. The CDR3 extends over 13 amino acids.

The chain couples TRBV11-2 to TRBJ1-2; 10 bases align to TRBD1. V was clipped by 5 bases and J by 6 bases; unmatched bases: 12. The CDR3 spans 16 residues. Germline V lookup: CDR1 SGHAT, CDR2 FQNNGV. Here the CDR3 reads CASSRFPGTGEDGYTF. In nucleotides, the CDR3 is TGTGCCAGCAGCCGCTTCCCCGGGACAGGGGAGGATGGCTACACCTTC.

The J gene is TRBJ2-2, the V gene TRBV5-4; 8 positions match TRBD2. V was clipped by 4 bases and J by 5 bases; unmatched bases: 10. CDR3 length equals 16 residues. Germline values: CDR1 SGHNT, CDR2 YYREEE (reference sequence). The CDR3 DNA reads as TGTGCCAGCAGCCCCCCGGGAGGGACGGGGACCGGGGAGCTGTTTTTT. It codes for CASSPPGGTGTGELFF. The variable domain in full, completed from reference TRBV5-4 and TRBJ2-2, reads ETGVTQSPTHLIKTRGQQVTLRCSSQSGHNTVSWYQQALGQGPQFIFQYYREEENGRGNFPPRFSGLQFPNYSSELNVNALELDDSALYLCASSPPGGTGTGELFFGEGSRLTVL.

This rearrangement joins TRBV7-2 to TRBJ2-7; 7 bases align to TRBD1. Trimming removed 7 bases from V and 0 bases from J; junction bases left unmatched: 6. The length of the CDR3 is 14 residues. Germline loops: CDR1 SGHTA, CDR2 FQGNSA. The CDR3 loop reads CASNPRGSSYEQYF. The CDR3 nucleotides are TGTGCCAGCAACCCCAGGGGGAGCTCCTACGAGCAGTACTTC.

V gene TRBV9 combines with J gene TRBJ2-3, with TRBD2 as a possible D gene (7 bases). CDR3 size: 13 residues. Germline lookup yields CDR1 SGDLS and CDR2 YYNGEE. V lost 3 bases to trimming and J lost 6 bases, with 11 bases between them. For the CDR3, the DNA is TGTGCCAGCAGCGCACGGGGGGCGGATACGCAGTATTTT. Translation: CASSARGADTQYF.

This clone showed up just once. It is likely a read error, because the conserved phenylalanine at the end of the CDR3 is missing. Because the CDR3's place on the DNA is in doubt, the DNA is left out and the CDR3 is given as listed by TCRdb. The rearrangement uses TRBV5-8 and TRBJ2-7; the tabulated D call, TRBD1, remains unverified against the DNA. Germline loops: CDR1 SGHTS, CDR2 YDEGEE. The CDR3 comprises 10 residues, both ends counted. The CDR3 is CASSSARIHP.

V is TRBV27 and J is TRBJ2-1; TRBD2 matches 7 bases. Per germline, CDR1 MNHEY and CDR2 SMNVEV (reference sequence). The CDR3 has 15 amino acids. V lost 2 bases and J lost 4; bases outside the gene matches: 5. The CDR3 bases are TGTGCCAGCAGTTTAGCCGGGAGGTTATACAATGAGCAGTTCTTC. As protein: CASSLAGRLYNEQFF.

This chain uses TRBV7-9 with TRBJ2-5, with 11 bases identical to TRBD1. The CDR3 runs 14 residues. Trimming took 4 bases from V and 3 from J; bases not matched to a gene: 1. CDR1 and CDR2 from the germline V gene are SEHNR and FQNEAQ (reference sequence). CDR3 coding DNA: TGTGCCAGCAGCTGGGGACAGGGGGAAGAGACCCAGTACTTC. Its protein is CASSWGQGEETQYF.

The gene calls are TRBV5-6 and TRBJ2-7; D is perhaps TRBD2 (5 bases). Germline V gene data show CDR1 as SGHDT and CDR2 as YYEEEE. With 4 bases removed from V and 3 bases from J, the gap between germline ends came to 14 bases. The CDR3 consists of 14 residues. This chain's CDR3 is CASSPTNFYYEQYF. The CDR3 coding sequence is TGTGCCAGCAGCCCGACTAACTTCTACTACGAGCAGTACTTC.

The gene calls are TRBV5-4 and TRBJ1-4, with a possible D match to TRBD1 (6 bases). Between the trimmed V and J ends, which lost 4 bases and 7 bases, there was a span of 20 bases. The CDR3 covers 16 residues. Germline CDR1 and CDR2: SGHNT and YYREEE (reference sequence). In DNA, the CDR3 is TGTGCCAGCAGCCCAAAGGGGGTTGGGGTCCTTGAAAAACTGTTTTTT. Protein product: CASSPKGVGVLEKLFF.

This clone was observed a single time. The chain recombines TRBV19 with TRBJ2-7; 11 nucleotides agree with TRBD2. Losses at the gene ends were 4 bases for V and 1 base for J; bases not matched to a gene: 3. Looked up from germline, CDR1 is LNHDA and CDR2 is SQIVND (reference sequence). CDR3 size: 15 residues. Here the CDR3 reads CASSTTSGSSYEQYF. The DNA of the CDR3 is TGTGCCAGTAGTACAACTAGCGGGAGTTCCTACGAGCAGTACTTC.

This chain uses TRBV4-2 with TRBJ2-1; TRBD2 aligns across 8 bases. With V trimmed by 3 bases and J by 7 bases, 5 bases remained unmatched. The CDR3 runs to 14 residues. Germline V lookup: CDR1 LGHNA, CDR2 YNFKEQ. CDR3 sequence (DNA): TGTGCCAGCAGCCAGGTCTCGGGAGGGAATGAGCAGTTCTTC. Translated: CASSQVSGGNEQFF.

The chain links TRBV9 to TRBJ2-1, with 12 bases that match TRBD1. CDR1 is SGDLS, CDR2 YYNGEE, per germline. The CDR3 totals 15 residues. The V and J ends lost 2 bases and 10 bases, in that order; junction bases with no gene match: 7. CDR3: CASSVSGQGAGEQFF. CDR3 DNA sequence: TGTGCCAGCAGCGTTTCGGGACAGGGGGCAGGAGAGCAGTTCTTC.

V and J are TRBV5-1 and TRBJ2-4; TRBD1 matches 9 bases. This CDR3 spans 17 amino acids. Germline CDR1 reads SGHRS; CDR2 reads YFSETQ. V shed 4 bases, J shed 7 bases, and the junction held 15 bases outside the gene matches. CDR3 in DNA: TGCGCCAGCAGCCCGGATCCAGGCACAGGGGGCATGAACATTCAGTACTTC. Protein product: CASSPDPGTGGMNIQYF.